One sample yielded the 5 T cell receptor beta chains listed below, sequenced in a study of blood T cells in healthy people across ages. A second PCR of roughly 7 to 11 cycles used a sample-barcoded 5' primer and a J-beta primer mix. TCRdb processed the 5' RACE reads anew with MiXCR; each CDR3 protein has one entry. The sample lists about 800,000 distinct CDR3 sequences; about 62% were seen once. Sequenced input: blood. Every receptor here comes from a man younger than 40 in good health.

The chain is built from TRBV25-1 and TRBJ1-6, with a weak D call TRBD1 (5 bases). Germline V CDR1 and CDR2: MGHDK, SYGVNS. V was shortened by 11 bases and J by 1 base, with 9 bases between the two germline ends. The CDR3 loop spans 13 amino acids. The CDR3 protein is CAGQGSYNSPLHF. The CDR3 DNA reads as TGTGCCGGCCAGGGATCCTATAATTCACCCCTCCACTTT.

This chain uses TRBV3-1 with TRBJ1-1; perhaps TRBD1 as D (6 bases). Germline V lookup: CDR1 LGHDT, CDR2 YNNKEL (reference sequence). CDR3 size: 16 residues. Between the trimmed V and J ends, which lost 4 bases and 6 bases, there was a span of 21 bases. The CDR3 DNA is TGTGCCAGCAGCCTAAATGGGGGGGGGGCATCCTCTGAAGCTTTCTTT. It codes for CASSLNGGGASSEAFF.

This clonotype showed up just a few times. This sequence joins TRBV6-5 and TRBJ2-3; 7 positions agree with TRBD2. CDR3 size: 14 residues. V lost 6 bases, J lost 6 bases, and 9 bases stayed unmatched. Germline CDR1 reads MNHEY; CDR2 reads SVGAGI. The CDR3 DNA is TGTGCCAGCAGCCCGGGACTAAGCTCCGATACGCAGTATTTT. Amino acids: CASSPGLSSDTQYF.

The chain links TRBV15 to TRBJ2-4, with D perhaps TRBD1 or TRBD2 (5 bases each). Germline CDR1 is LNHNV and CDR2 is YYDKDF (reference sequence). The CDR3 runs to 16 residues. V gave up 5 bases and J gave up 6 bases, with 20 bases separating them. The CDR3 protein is CATSGSGKERGNIQYF. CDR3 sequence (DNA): TGTGCCACCAGCGGGTCTGGGAAGGAGAGGGGAAACATTCAGTACTTC.

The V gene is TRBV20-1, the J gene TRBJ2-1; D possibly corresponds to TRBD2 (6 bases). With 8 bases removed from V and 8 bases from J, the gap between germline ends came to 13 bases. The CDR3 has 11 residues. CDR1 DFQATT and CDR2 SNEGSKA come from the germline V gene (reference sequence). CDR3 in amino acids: CSRGGSYEQFF. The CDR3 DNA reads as TGCAGTCGTGGAGGGAGTTATGAGCAGTTCTTC.